This TCR beta chain was captured in a study of post-analysis software for immune sequencing data. Overall study: Recorded disease courses covered relapsing-remitting, secondary progressive and progressive-relapsing multiple sclerosis. Some patients had no subtype annotation.

The table lists this clonotype with many counts. What it binds is not known. Study results and limitations: Elevated frequency relative to controls characterized four or five TRBV segments in patients, TRBV5-6, TRBV5-1 and TRBV20-1 among them. Compared against controls, patients with multiple sclerosis displayed significantly lower normalized Chao1 diversity.

Tagging with unique molecular identifiers was a feature of the TCR beta cDNA libraries. About 500,000 cDNA molecules were obtained per 1 to 10 million input T cells. MiXCR, run by TCRdb on the PCR reads, gives a single entry per CDR3 protein. The sample lists 150,000 or so distinct CDR3 sequences, about 34% occurring once. CDR1 is DFQATT, CDR2 SNEGSKA, per germline (reference sequence). The CDR3 extends over 12 amino acids. V lost 1 base and J lost 2, with 6 bases in between. The clonotype was recovered from a girl between 5 and 17 years old with multiple sclerosis. The specimen was blood, collected after autologous hematopoietic stem cell transplantation. The rearrangement uses TRBV20-1 and TRBJ2-7; maybe TRBD2 (5 bases). CDR3 sequence reads: CSARGGPYEQYF. The CDR3 nucleotides are TGCAGTGCTAGAGGCGGGCCCTACGAGCAGTACTTC.